This T cell receptor (beta chain) emerged from a study of blood T cell repertoires in COVID-19. The wider study: Acute and convalescent COVID-19 specimens originated in the United States, Italy and Spain.

The CDR3 consists of 16 residues. Germline V lookup: CDR1 GTSNPN, CDR2 SVGIG (reference sequence). J lost 0 bases, V lost 4 bases, and 4 bases had no gene match. Clones were read by immunoSEQ multiplex PCR, and TCRdb kept only the in-frame ones, dropping some. The repertoire consists of over 110,000 clones, with 84% occurring once and the leading ten covering approximately 4%. This clone turned up a few times. The participants were between about 18 and 95 years old and came from 24 US areas. Allocation to cohorts depended on clinical history reported by the participants. This TCR was sampled from a man aged 50-59 years in a cohort exposed to, infected with or recovered from COVID-19 (not recorded which). V gene TRBV30 combines with J gene TRBJ2-2; 11 nucleotides align to TRBD2. The sample was PBMCs or T cells enriched from blood (not recorded which). This CDR3 is CAWTWTSGSNTGELFF. DNA for the CDR3: TGTGCCTGGACTTGGACTAGCGGGTCGAACACCGGGGAGCTGTTTTTT.